This TCR beta chain derives from a study of T cell repertoires in cytomegalovirus infection. Worth noting for this clonotype: What it binds is not known.

TCRdb re-derived calls from the reads in MiXCR, one entry per CDR3 protein. Of more than 110,000 distinct CDR3 sequences listed, roughly a third are singletons. General study results and limits: HLA-C-restricted CMV-specific TCR beta clonotypes prevailed in the ex vivo response.

Per the germline V gene, CDR1 is LGHNA and CDR2 is YNFKEQ. Trimming at V came to 3 bases and at J to 3 bases, leaving 6 bases not matched to a gene. There are 15 residues in the CDR3. The gene calls are TRBV4-2 and TRBJ2-3, with 7 bases matching TRBD2. This specimen was CD8+ T cells from cultured PBMCs, taken from culture after CMV antigen stimulation. The receptor was derived from a human donor in good health (CMV status not recorded). Some clones in this sample may be carry-over from other donors' samples. The CDR3, as DNA: TGTGCCAGCAGCCAGTCAGGCGGGGGAACAGATACGCAGTATTTT. Its translation is CASSQSGGGTDTQYF.